The 21 T cell receptor beta chains below all came from one sample that was sequenced in a study of PD-1 blockade in classical Hodgkin lymphoma. The repertoire was sequenced with immunoSEQ multiplex PCR; TCRdb's copy has only in-frame clones and lacks some. This sample has 39,000 or so clones, with about 88% found just once. All patients relapsed after autologous stem cell transplantation, and brentuximab vedotin exposure varied. Sequences were derived from peripheral blood mononuclear cells (PBMCs), sampled before the second cycle of nivolumab. These receptor sequences come from a human donor with classical Hodgkin lymphoma.

This clone came up once. This chain joins TRBV14 and TRBJ1-2, with a possible D match to TRBD1 (5 bases). Trimming removed 0 bases from V and 4 bases from J, with 15 bases in between. The germline CDR1 and CDR2 sequences are SGHDN and FVKESK. The CDR3 has 16 amino acids. Here the CDR3 reads CASSQEWVGEVYGYTF. For the CDR3, the DNA is TGTGCCAGCAGCCAAGAGTGGGTAGGGGAAGTCTATGGCTACACCTTC.

This chain joins TRBV11-3 and TRBJ2-2; 7 bases agree with TRBD1. The V and J ends lost 1 base and 6 bases, in that order; junction bases with no gene match: 2. The length of the CDR3 is 14 residues. CDR1 and CDR2 from the germline V gene are SGHNT and YENEEA. CDR3 residues: CASSLGQGPGELFF. DNA for the CDR3: TGTGCCAGCAGCTTAGGACAGGGTCCCGGGGAGCTGTTTTTT.

V is TRBV28 and J is TRBJ1-6; D gene uncertain. The CDR3 covers 15 residues. Trimming pared 7 bases from V and 6 bases from J, leaving 16 bases between. CDR1 MDHEN and CDR2 SYDVKM come from the germline V gene. The CDR3: CASTVIPLGNSPLHF. CDR3 nucleotide sequence: TGTGCCAGCACCGTTATCCCATTGGGTAATTCACCCCTCCACTTT.

V gene TRBV10-3 combines with J gene TRBJ2-1; a possible D gene is TRBD1 (7 bases). Between the trimmed V and J ends, which lost 0 bases and 7 bases, there was a span of 19 bases. CDR1 is ENHRY and CDR2 is SYGVKD in the germline V gene. The CDR3 sequence is 17 residues long. The CDR3 DNA reads as TGTGCCATCAGTGAGTCTTCAACAGGGGCCGCGGGGAATGAGCAGTTCTTC. Amino acids: CAISESSTGAAGNEQFF.

This clone was counted a single time. The chain couples TRBV5-1 to TRBJ2-7, with D unclear. Trimming pared 4 bases from V and 2 bases from J, leaving 16 bases between. The CDR3 has 15 amino acids. In germline, CDR1 is SGHRS, CDR2 YFSETQ. CDR3 DNA: TGCGCCAGCAGCAAGGCGCAGGCAGGACCCTACGAGCAGTACTTC. This gives the protein CASSKAQAGPYEQYF.

The chain employs TRBV9 and TRBJ1-4, with D possibly TRBD1 on 5 matching bases. The CDR3 is 14 residues long. Trimming removed 3 bases at V and 4 bases at J, with 10 bases between. Germline lookup yields CDR1 SGDLS and CDR2 YYNGEE. CDR3: CASSADKYNEKLFF. CDR3 coding DNA: TGTGCCAGCAGCGCGGACAAATATAATGAAAAACTGTTTTTT.

This chain links TRBV5-1 with TRBJ1-2; D not certain. The CDR3 length is 14 residues. Trimming removed 0 bases from V and 7 bases from J, with 13 bases in between. Germline loops: CDR1 SGHRS, CDR2 YFSETQ. The CDR3 DNA reads as TGCGCCAGCAGCTTGGAGGCCCCTACCTCTGGCTACACCTTC. The encoded protein is CASSLEAPTSGYTF.

This clone is a singleton in its sample. This sequence joins TRBV4-2 and TRBJ1-3; no definite D call. Trimming pared 0 bases from V and 3 bases from J, leaving 9 bases between. Germline loops: CDR1 LGHNA, CDR2 YNFKEQ. CDR3 length equals 15 residues. The CDR3 here is CASSQDRQLGNTIYF. The CDR3 coding sequence is TGTGCCAGCAGCCAAGACAGGCAGCTTGGAAACACCATATATTTT.

This clone was observed a handful of times. The chain combines TRBV11-2 with TRBJ2-2; 7 nucleotides line up with TRBD1. The CDR3 extends over 15 amino acids. The trim removed 4 bases at V and 5 bases at J, leaving 7 bases unmatched. Germline loops: CDR1 SGHAT, CDR2 FQNNGV. DNA of the CDR3: TGTGCCAGCAGCTCGACAGGGTCGTTGACCGGGGAGCTGTTTTTT. Protein sequence: CASSSTGSLTGELFF.

J is TRBJ2-7 and V is TRBV25-1; the match to TRBD1 covers 10 bases. J lost 2 bases, V lost 4 bases, and 2 bases had no gene match. This CDR3 contains 14 residues. Germline CDR1 MGHDK, CDR2 SYGVNS. CDR3 loop: CASSAGTGAYEQYF. The CDR3 DNA reads as TGTGCCAGCAGTGCCGGGACAGGGGCCTACGAGCAGTACTTC.

This clone was counted a single time. The V call is TRBV7-9, the J call TRBJ2-1, with 10 bases aligning to TRBD2. The CDR3 covers 15 residues. The ends lost 5 bases at V and 9 bases at J; junction bases unmatched: 10. The germline V gene encodes CDR1 SEHNR and CDR2 FQNEAQ (reference sequence). The CDR3 DNA reads TGTGCCAGCAGCCTCGAACTAGCGGGGTTTGGTGAGCAGTTCTTC. Its translation is CASSLELAGFGEQFF.

The chain recombines TRBV29-1 with TRBJ1-1; D not resolved. Trimming stripped 4 bases from V and 1 base from J, with 10 bases between. In germline, CDR1 is SQVTM, CDR2 ANQGSEA. The CDR3 extends over 13 amino acids. The DNA of the CDR3 is TGCAGCGTTGTGGATAACAAGAACACTGAAGCTTTCTTT. Translated: CSVVDNKNTEAFF.

This chain connects TRBV7-8 to TRBJ1-6, with D perhaps TRBD1 (5 bases). Between the trimmed V and J ends, which lost 5 bases and 10 bases, there was a span of 24 bases. Germline V gene sequence: CDR1 SGHVS, CDR2 FQNEAQ. The CDR3 contains 17 residues. CDR3 in DNA: TGTGCCAGCAGCCCCCGGGGGATCGAGGGAATTTACTCACCCCTCCACTTT. The encoded protein is CASSPRGIEGIYSPLHF.

This clone has just one count. The gene calls are TRBV25-1 and TRBJ2-1; no definite D call. V gave up 4 bases and J gave up 4 bases, with 8 bases separating them. The CDR3 extends over 13 amino acids. Germline V gene lookup returns CDR1 MGHDK and CDR2 SYGVNS. CDR3: CASSGRTYNEQFF. CDR3 coding DNA: TGTGCCAGCAGTGGACGGACGTACAATGAGCAGTTCTTC.

This clone was found a few times. This chain joins TRBV28 and TRBJ1-1; no definite D call. Trimming stripped 7 bases from V and 1 base from J, with 10 bases between. Germline V gene data show CDR1 as MDHEN and CDR2 as SYDVKM. This CDR3 region has 13 residues. CDR3 nucleotides: TGTGCCAGCATTGGATCCCAGAACACTGAAGCTTTCTTT. This encodes CASIGSQNTEAFF. Variable domain in full (rest from reference TRBV28 and TRBJ1-1): DVKVTQSSRYLVKRTGEKVFLECVQDMDHENMFWYRQDPGLGLRLIYFSYDVKMKEKGDIPEGYSVSREKKERFSLILESASTNQTSMYLCASIGSQNTEAFFGQGTRLTVV.

The rearrangement joins TRBV6-4 to TRBJ1-1, with 7 bases aligning to TRBD1. In germline, CDR1 is MRHNA, CDR2 SNTAGT. This CDR3 contains 13 residues. The J segment lost 4 bases and the V segment lost 5 bases, leaving 4 bases of the junction unmatched. The CDR3 region has the DNA TGTGCCAGCAGTACAGGGGTCGGCACTGAAGCTTTCTTT. It translates to CASSTGVGTEAFF.

V gene TRBV9 combines with J gene TRBJ2-1; 7 nucleotides line up with TRBD1. CDR1 and CDR2 from the germline V gene are SGDLS and YYNGEE. CDR3 length: 15 residues. Trimming at V came to 2 bases and at J to 4 bases, leaving 6 bases not matched to a gene. CDR3 sequence reads: CASSVTGVDYNEQFF. The CDR3 DNA reads as TGTGCCAGCAGCGTTACAGGGGTGGATTACAATGAGCAGTTCTTC. Based on the CDR3 plus reference TRBV9 and TRBJ2-1, the full variable domain is DSGVTQTPKHLITATGQRVTLRCSPRSGDLSVYWYQQSLDQGLQFLIQYYNGEERAKGNILERFSAQQFPDLHSELNLSSLELGDSALYFCASSVTGVDYNEQFFGPGTRLTVL.

The chain has TRBV6-5 and TRBJ2-7; 9 nucleotides match TRBD1. The CDR3 has 13 residues. Trimming at V came to 6 bases and at J to 5 bases, leaving 5 bases not matched to a gene. Germline CDR1 reads MNHEY; CDR2 reads SVGAGI. Here the CDR3 reads CASRGTGGHEQYF. The CDR3 DNA follows: TGTGCCAGCAGAGGTACAGGGGGCCACGAGCAGTACTTC.

The rearrangement joins TRBV11-1 to TRBJ2-7; 9 bases are a match to TRBD1. The J segment lost 3 bases and the V segment lost 5 bases, leaving 5 bases of the junction unmatched. This CDR3 region has 14 residues. Germline V CDR1 and CDR2: SGHAT, FQDESV (reference sequence). The CDR3 protein is CASSRTGELYEQYF. As DNA, the CDR3 is TGTGCCAGCAGCCGGACAGGGGAGCTCTACGAGCAGTACTTC.

The count of this clone is one. This rearrangement joins TRBV19 to TRBJ2-4; D is perhaps TRBD2 (5 bases). CDR1 is LNHDA and CDR2 is SQIVND in the germline V gene (reference sequence). V lost 1 base and J lost 6, with 19 bases in between. This CDR3 is 17 amino acids long. In nucleotides, the CDR3 is TGTGCCAGTAGTATAGGAGAGGGAATCCCAGCCGGAAACATTCAGTACTTC. Protein: CASSIGEGIPAGNIQYF.

This clone was counted a single time. The chain employs TRBV5-1 and TRBJ2-3; the D gene is possibly TRBD2 (6 bases). Trimming cost V 0 bases and J 0 bases, with 11 bases left between them. CDR1 and CDR2 (germline): SGHRS, YFSETQ. The CDR3 extends over 16 amino acids. CDR3 nucleotides: TGCGCCAGCAGCTTGGATCTAGCGCCGAGCACAGATACGCAGTATTTT. Translation: CASSLDLAPSTDTQYF.